The clone carrying this T cell receptor beta chain was seen ten or more times. The antigen remains undetermined. The CDR3 spans 19 residues. The V and J ends lost 4 bases and 0 bases, in that order; junction bases with no gene match: 15. This sample stems from a study of T cells in Graves' hyperthyroidism and ophthalmopathy. Findings and limits, study-wide: Among thyroid clonotypes expanded above 0.001, most also appeared in blood.

Ophthalmopathy patients all had a Clinical Activity Score of at least 3, a NOSPECS grade of at least 4 and disease under 3 months old. Diagnoses were established using clinical symptoms, serum thyroxine and TRAb, thyroid ultrasound and orbital computed tomography. It was RNA transcripts that yielded the amplified TCR beta CDR3 regions. TCR CDR3 regions were first amplified by RT-PCR with HTBI primers. MiXCR, run by TCRdb on the multiplex PCR reads, gives a single entry per CDR3 protein. The data show 300,000 to 400,000 distinct CDR3 sequences, about 14% seen once. The sample comprised blood. The sequence was collected from a woman aged 30 to 39 with Graves' ophthalmopathy. This chain connects TRBV12-3 or TRBV12-4 to TRBJ2-3; 8 nucleotides align to TRBD2. Here the CDR3 reads CASSSRLTSEATSTDTQYF. CDR3 coding DNA: TGTGCCAGCAGTTCCCGCTTGACTAGCGAGGCCACTAGCACAGATACGCAGTATTTT.